These T cell receptor beta chains were read from a single sample in a study of blood T cell repertoires in COVID-19. Produced via immunoSEQ multiplex PCR; TCRdb's table is partial and in-frame only. The sample has some 150,000 clones; around 80% are singletons. The sample consisted of peripheral blood. The receptors stem from a woman older than 75 in a cohort sampled during active or convalescent COVID-19. The CDR3 runs from the conserved cysteine through the conserved F or W. Each record gives: D gene, V gene, clone size, J gene, CDR3 protein, CDR3 DNA. D genes are given only for firm matches. Clone size, where shown, is once, few, many, or a class for clones that have expanded.

d_gene: -; v_gene: TRBV6-5; abundance: -; j_gene: TRBJ1-1; CDR3aa: CASKKGDTEAFF; CDR3nt: TGTGCCAGCAAAAAGGGGGACACTGAAGCTTTCTTT
d_gene: TRBD1; v_gene: TRBV3-1/TRBV3-2; abundance: -; j_gene: TRBJ1-4; CDR3aa: CASSRQGTGEKLFF; CDR3nt: TGTGCCAGCAGCCGACAGGGGACGGGTGAAAAACTGTTTTTT
d_gene: TRBD2; v_gene: TRBV7-2; abundance: -; j_gene: TRBJ2-5; CDR3aa: CASSLGGTSGAETQYF; CDR3nt: TGTGCCAGCAGCTTAGGGGGGACTAGCGGGGCAGAGACCCAGTACTTC
d_gene: -; v_gene: TRBV6-2/TRBV6-3; abundance: -; j_gene: TRBJ1-5; CDR3aa: CASSYYSQIQPQHF; CDR3nt: TGTGCCAGCAGTTACTATAGCCAAATCCAGCCCCAGCATTTT
d_gene: -; v_gene: TRBV2; abundance: -; j_gene: TRBJ2-7; CDR3aa: CASRRLVTSYEQYF; CDR3nt: TGTGCCAGCAGGCGACTAGTTACCTCCTACGAGCAGTACTTC
d_gene: TRBD1; v_gene: TRBV18; abundance: -; j_gene: TRBJ1-1; CDR3aa: CASSQGQTNTEAFF; CDR3nt: TGTGCCAGCTCACAGGGACAGACAAACACTGAAGCTTTCTTT
d_gene: -; v_gene: TRBV6-5; abundance: -; j_gene: TRBJ2-5; CDR3aa: CATKDFPETQYF; CDR3nt: TGTGCCACGAAGGACTTTCCGGAGACCCAGTACTTC
d_gene: TRBD1; v_gene: TRBV6-5; abundance: -; j_gene: TRBJ1-2; CDR3aa: CASSQGDYGYTF; CDR3nt: TGTGCCAGCAGCCAGGGGGACTATGGCTACACCTTC
d_gene: -; v_gene: TRBV28; abundance: -; j_gene: TRBJ1-2; CDR3aa: CASRIPQGFGYGYTF; CDR3nt: TGTGCCAGCAGAATACCCCAGGGCTTCGGATATGGCTACACCTTC
d_gene: -; v_gene: TRBV12-3/TRBV12-4; abundance: once; j_gene: TRBJ1-1; CDR3aa: CASSQGYGAFF; CDR3nt: TGTGCCAGCAGTCAGGGATATGGGGCTTTCTTT
d_gene: -; v_gene: TRBV7-8; abundance: -; j_gene: TRBJ1-5; CDR3aa: CASSLEGLTYNQPQHF; CDR3nt: TGTGCCAGCAGCTTAGAAGGACTGACTTACAATCAGCCCCAGCATTTT
d_gene: TRBD2; v_gene: TRBV6-2/TRBV6-3; abundance: -; j_gene: TRBJ2-2; CDR3aa: CASSPTSGGPNTGELFF; CDR3nt: TGTGCCAGCAGTCCGACTAGCGGGGGGCCGAACACCGGGGAGCTGTTTTTT
d_gene: TRBD2; v_gene: TRBV3-1/TRBV3-2; abundance: -; j_gene: TRBJ2-1; CDR3aa: CASSRSGTRNDEQFF; CDR3nt: TGTGCCAGCAGCCGCTCCGGGACTAGGAATGATGAGCAGTTCTTC
d_gene: -; v_gene: TRBV28; abundance: -; j_gene: TRBJ1-5; CDR3aa: CASRGGTVRSSQPQHF; CDR3nt: TGTGCCAGCAGGGGCGGGACGGTACGGTCAAGTCAGCCCCAGCATTTT
d_gene: TRBD1; v_gene: TRBV2; abundance: few; j_gene: TRBJ1-6; CDR3aa: CASRGQGAGNSPLHF; CDR3nt: TGTGCCAGCAGGGGACAGGGGGCAGGGAATTCACCCCTCCACTTT
d_gene: TRBD1; v_gene: TRBV27; abundance: few; j_gene: TRBJ1-1; CDR3aa: CASKFAAGQGATEAFF; CDR3nt: TGTGCCAGCAAGTTCGCTGCGGGACAGGGTGCCACTGAAGCTTTCTTT
d_gene: -; v_gene: TRBV19; abundance: -; j_gene: TRBJ2-5; CDR3aa: CASSIPLQETQYF; CDR3nt: TGTGCCAGTAGTATCCCCCTTCAAGAGACCCAGTACTTC
d_gene: -; v_gene: TRBV29-1; abundance: once; j_gene: TRBJ2-7; CDR3aa: CSVEGAGPLDEQYF; CDR3nt: TGCAGCGTTGAGGGGGCCGGGCCCCTTGACGAGCAGTACTTC
d_gene: -; v_gene: TRBV16; abundance: -; j_gene: TRBJ1-2; CDR3aa: CASSQSLAGPYYGYTF; CDR3nt: TGTGCCAGCAGCCAATCGTTGGCGGGGCCCTACTATGGCTACACCTTC
d_gene: TRBD2; v_gene: TRBV3-1/TRBV3-2; abundance: once; j_gene: TRBJ2-5; CDR3aa: CASRPSGGFQETQYF; CDR3nt: TGTGCCAGCAGACCTAGCGGGGGGTTCCAAGAGACCCAGTACTTC
d_gene: -; v_gene: TRBV29-1; abundance: once; j_gene: TRBJ1-2; CDR3aa: CSVEAGAGYTF; CDR3nt: TGCAGCGTTGAAGCAGGGGCTGGCTACACCTTC
d_gene: -; v_gene: TRBV29-1; abundance: -; j_gene: TRBJ1-1; CDR3aa: CSVRQTNMNTEAFF; CDR3nt: TGCAGCGTGCGACAGACAAATATGAACACTGAAGCTTTCTTT
d_gene: TRBD2; v_gene: TRBV7-2; abundance: -; j_gene: TRBJ2-2; CDR3aa: CASTKASGGTRGGELFF; CDR3nt: TGTGCCAGCACCAAGGCTAGCGGGGGGACCCGGGGCGGGGAGCTGTTTTTT
d_gene: -; v_gene: TRBV7-8; abundance: -; j_gene: TRBJ2-1; CDR3aa: CASSRSPGNEQFF; CDR3nt: TGTGCCAGCAGCCGGAGCCCGGGGAACGAGCAGTTCTTC
d_gene: TRBD1; v_gene: TRBV28; abundance: -; j_gene: TRBJ2-2; CDR3aa: CASSPGTANTGELFF; CDR3nt: TGTGCCAGCAGTCCCGGGACAGCGAACACCGGGGAGCTGTTTTTT
d_gene: TRBD1; v_gene: TRBV7-2; abundance: -; j_gene: TRBJ1-3; CDR3aa: CASSLAGTAGNTIYF; CDR3nt: TGTGCCAGCAGCTTAGCCGGGACAGCCGGAAACACCATATATTTT
d_gene: -; v_gene: TRBV7-3; abundance: -; j_gene: TRBJ1-1; CDR3aa: CASSLTPGDTEAFF; CDR3nt: TGTGCCAGCAGCTTAACACCAGGGGACACTGAAGCTTTCTTT
d_gene: TRBD1; v_gene: TRBV7-9; abundance: few; j_gene: TRBJ1-5; CDR3aa: CASSSDRVAHQPQHF; CDR3nt: TGTGCCAGCAGCTCGGACAGGGTAGCGCATCAGCCCCAGCATTTT
d_gene: -; v_gene: TRBV11-2; abundance: -; j_gene: TRBJ2-3; CDR3aa: CASSSAGARTDTQYF; CDR3nt: TGTGCCAGCAGCTCCGCGGGGGCCCGCACAGATACGCAGTATTTT
d_gene: -; v_gene: TRBV1; abundance: -; j_gene: TRBJ2-5; CDR3aa: CTSSPISAACGTSGQETQYF; CDR3nt: TGCACCAGCAGCCCCATATCAGCGGCTTGTGGGACTAGCGGGCAAGAGACCCAGTACTTC
d_gene: -; v_gene: TRBV3-1/TRBV3-2; abundance: -; j_gene: TRBJ2-5; CDR3aa: CASSQDTGKETQYF; CDR3nt: TGTGCCAGCAGCCAAGATACAGGGAAGGAGACCCAGTACTTC
d_gene: -; v_gene: TRBV11-2; abundance: few; j_gene: TRBJ1-2; CDR3aa: CASGGYTF; CDR3nt: TGTGCCAGCGGCGGCTACACCTTC
d_gene: -; v_gene: TRBV2; abundance: -; j_gene: TRBJ2-7; CDR3aa: CASSFYPWASEQYF; CDR3nt: TGTGCCAGCAGTTTCTACCCGTGGGCGTCCGAGCAGTACTTC
d_gene: TRBD1; v_gene: TRBV2; abundance: few; j_gene: TRBJ1-2; CDR3aa: CASSATGRGYTF; CDR3nt: TGTGCCAGCAGTGCGACAGGGCGCGGCTACACCTTC
d_gene: -; v_gene: TRBV7-8; abundance: -; j_gene: TRBJ2-1; CDR3aa: CASSLGRWRARGNEQFF; CDR3nt: TGTGCCAGCAGCTTAGGAAGGTGGCGGGCCAGGGGCAATGAGCAGTTCTTC
d_gene: -; v_gene: TRBV18; abundance: -; j_gene: TRBJ1-1; CDR3aa: CASSPPFGGGVNTEAFF; CDR3nt: TGTGCCAGCTCACCACCGTTCGGAGGAGGGGTGAACACTGAAGCTTTCTTT
d_gene: TRBD1; v_gene: TRBV5-3; abundance: -; j_gene: TRBJ1-4; CDR3aa: CARRGTGRYATNEKLFF; CDR3nt: TGTGCCAGAAGGGGGACAGGACGCTATGCAACTAATGAAAAACTGTTTTTT
d_gene: -; v_gene: TRBV19; abundance: -; j_gene: TRBJ1-6; CDR3aa: CASRRKGENSYNSPLHF; CDR3nt: TGTGCCAGTAGGAGGAAGGGGGAGAACTCCTATAATTCACCCCTCCACTTT
d_gene: TRBD1; v_gene: TRBV19; abundance: -; j_gene: TRBJ1-5; CDR3aa: CASSTVTGGNSNQPQHF; CDR3nt: TGTGCCAGTAGTACCGTGACAGGGGGAAATAGCAATCAGCCCCAGCATTTT
d_gene: TRBD1; v_gene: TRBV18; abundance: -; j_gene: TRBJ1-1; CDR3aa: CASSPGQGYTEAFF; CDR3nt: TGTGCCAGCTCACCGGGACAGGGGTACACTGAAGCTTTCTTT
d_gene: TRBD1; v_gene: TRBV4-3; abundance: -; j_gene: TRBJ2-6; CDR3aa: CASSQGYRGASGANVLTF; CDR3nt: TGCGCCAGCAGCCAAGGCTACAGGGGAGCCTCTGGGGCCAACGTCCTGACTTTC
d_gene: -; v_gene: TRBV2; abundance: -; j_gene: TRBJ1-2; CDR3aa: CASRRHDANYGYTF; CDR3nt: TGTGCCAGCAGACGACACGATGCTAACTATGGCTACACCTTC
d_gene: -; v_gene: TRBV19; abundance: few; j_gene: TRBJ1-1; CDR3aa: CASSIGQEGAFF; CDR3nt: TGTGCCAGTAGTATAGGACAGGAAGGAGCTTTCTTT
d_gene: -; v_gene: TRBV6-5; abundance: once; j_gene: TRBJ1-5; CDR3aa: CASRGGVGQPQHF; CDR3nt: TGTGCCAGCCGGGGAGGTGTCGGGCAGCCCCAGCATTTT
d_gene: -; v_gene: TRBV5-1; abundance: -; j_gene: TRBJ1-1; CDR3aa: CASSPMTERMNTEAFF; CDR3nt: TGCGCCAGCAGCCCGATGACAGAAAGAATGAACACTGAAGCTTTCTTT
d_gene: -; v_gene: TRBV6-6; abundance: -; j_gene: TRBJ2-1; CDR3aa: CASSYSGASYNEQFF; CDR3nt: TGTGCCAGCAGTTACTCGGGGGCCTCCTACAATGAGCAGTTCTTC
d_gene: -; v_gene: TRBV5-6; abundance: once; j_gene: TRBJ2-3; CDR3aa: CASSLYQGATDTQYF; CDR3nt: TGTGCCAGCAGCTTGTATCAGGGTGCCACAGATACGCAGTATTTT
d_gene: -; v_gene: TRBV29-1; abundance: -; j_gene: TRBJ2-5; CDR3aa: CSVPTGVLQETQYF; CDR3nt: TGCAGCGTACCGACAGGTGTACTCCAAGAGACCCAGTACTTC
d_gene: TRBD2; v_gene: TRBV9; abundance: -; j_gene: TRBJ2-5; CDR3aa: CASSVGASGQETQYF; CDR3nt: TGTGCCAGCAGCGTAGGGGCTAGCGGCCAAGAGACCCAGTACTTC
d_gene: TRBD1; v_gene: TRBV9; abundance: -; j_gene: TRBJ2-6; CDR3aa: CASSVGTGSSGANVLTF; CDR3nt: TGTGCCAGCAGCGTAGGGACAGGGTCCTCTGGGGCCAACGTCCTGACTTTC
d_gene: -; v_gene: TRBV6-5; abundance: -; j_gene: TRBJ1-2; CDR3aa: CASSYEGHRGTTF; CDR3nt: TGTGCCAGCAGTTACGAGGGACATCGCGGCACCACCTTC
d_gene: -; v_gene: TRBV6-5; abundance: -; j_gene: TRBJ1-2; CDR3aa: CASSVQGGYGYTF; CDR3nt: TGTGCCAGCAGCGTACAGGGAGGGTATGGCTACACCTTC
d_gene: -; v_gene: TRBV27; abundance: -; j_gene: TRBJ2-7; CDR3aa: CASSLGRAYEQYF; CDR3nt: TGTGCCAGCAGTTTGGGCAGAGCCTACGAGCAGTACTTC
d_gene: TRBD1; v_gene: TRBV11-2; abundance: -; j_gene: TRBJ1-6; CDR3aa: CASSSRDRALSPLHF; CDR3nt: TGTGCCAGCAGCTCCCGGGACAGGGCTCTTTCACCCCTCCACTTT
d_gene: TRBD1; v_gene: TRBV3-1/TRBV3-2; abundance: -; j_gene: TRBJ1-2; CDR3aa: CASRPGTGDGYTF; CDR3nt: TGTGCCAGCAGACCCGGGACAGGGGATGGCTACACCTTC
d_gene: TRBD1; v_gene: TRBV5-5; abundance: -; j_gene: TRBJ1-5; CDR3aa: CASSLIPTGENQPQHF; CDR3nt: TGTGCCAGCAGCTTGATACCGACAGGGGAAAATCAGCCCCAGCATTTT
d_gene: TRBD1; v_gene: TRBV28; abundance: -; j_gene: TRBJ1-2; CDR3aa: CASSFRDRLLYGYTF; CDR3nt: TGTGCCAGCAGTTTTCGGGACAGGTTATTATATGGCTACACCTTC
d_gene: -; v_gene: TRBV5-1; abundance: -; j_gene: TRBJ2-4; CDR3aa: CASSTGGAGWAKNIQYF; CDR3nt: TGCGCCAGCAGCACGGGTGGGGCAGGATGGGCCAAAAACATTCAGTACTTC
d_gene: -; v_gene: TRBV6-1; abundance: -; j_gene: TRBJ1-1; CDR3aa: CASSENRNLNTEAFF; CDR3nt: TGTGCCAGCAGTGAAAACAGGAACTTGAACACTGAAGCTTTCTTT
d_gene: -; v_gene: TRBV5-1; abundance: few; j_gene: TRBJ2-1; CDR3aa: CASSLALNNEQFF; CDR3nt: TGCGCCAGCAGCTTGGCTTTAAACAATGAGCAGTTCTTC